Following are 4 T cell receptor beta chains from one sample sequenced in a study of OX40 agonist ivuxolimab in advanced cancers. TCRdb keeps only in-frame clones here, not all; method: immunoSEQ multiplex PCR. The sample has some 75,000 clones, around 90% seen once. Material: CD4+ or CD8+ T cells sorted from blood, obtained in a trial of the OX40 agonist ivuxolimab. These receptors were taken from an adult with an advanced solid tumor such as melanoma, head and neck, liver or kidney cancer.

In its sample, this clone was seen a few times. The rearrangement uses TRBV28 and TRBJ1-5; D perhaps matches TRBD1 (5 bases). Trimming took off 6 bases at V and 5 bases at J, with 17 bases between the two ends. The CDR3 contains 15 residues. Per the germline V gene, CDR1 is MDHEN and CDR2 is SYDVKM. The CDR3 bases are TGTGCCAGCAGCTCTCTCCTACAGGATGATCAGCCCCAGCATTTT. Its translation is CASSSLLQDDQPQHF.

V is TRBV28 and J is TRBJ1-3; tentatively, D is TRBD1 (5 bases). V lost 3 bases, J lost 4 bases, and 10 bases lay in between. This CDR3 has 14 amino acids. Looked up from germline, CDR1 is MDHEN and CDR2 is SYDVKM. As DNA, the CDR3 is TGTGCCAGCAGTTTTCGGGGGATGGGAAACACCATATATTTT. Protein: CASSFRGMGNTIYF.

The CDR3 loop is CASSETRYEQYF. The CDR3 nucleotides are TGTGCCAGCAGTGAGACACGCTACGAGCAGTACTTC. J is TRBJ2-7 and V is TRBV25-1; D gene uncertain. Germline CDR1 reads MGHDK; CDR2 reads SYGVNS. Trimming left V 3 bases short and J 3 bases short, with 6 bases between. The CDR3 consists of 12 residues.

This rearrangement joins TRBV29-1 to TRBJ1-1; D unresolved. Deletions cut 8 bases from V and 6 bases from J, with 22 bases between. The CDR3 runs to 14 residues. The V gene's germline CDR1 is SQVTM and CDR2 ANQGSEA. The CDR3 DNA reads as TGCAGCTTTGTGGCGGAGGACGGCAGATCTGAAGCTTTCTTT. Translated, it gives CSFVAEDGRSEAFF. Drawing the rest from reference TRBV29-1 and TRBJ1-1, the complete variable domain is SAVISQKPSRDICQRGTSLTIQCQVDSQVTMMFWYRQQPGQSLTLIATANQGSEATYESGFVIDKFPISRPNLTFSTLTVSNMSPEDSSIYLCSFVAEDGRSEAFFGQGTRLTVV.